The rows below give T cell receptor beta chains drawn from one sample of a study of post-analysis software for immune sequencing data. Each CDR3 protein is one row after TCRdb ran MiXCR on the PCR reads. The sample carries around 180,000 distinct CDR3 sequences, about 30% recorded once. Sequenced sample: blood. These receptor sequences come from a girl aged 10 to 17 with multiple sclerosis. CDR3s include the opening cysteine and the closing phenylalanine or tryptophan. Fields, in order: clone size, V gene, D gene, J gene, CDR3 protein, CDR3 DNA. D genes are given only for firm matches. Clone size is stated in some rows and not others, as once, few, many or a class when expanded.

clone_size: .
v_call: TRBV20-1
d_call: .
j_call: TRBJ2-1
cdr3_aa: CSAPVGVGKGYNEQFF
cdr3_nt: TGCAGTGCCCCCGTGGGGGTAGGGAAAGGCTACAATGAGCAGTTCTTC

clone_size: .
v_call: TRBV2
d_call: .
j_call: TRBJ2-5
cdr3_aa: CASSGRTRRVDEQYF
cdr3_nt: TGTGCCAGCAGTGGAAGGACCCGGAGGGTCGATGAGCAGTACTTC

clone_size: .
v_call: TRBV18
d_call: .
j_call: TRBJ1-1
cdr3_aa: CASSPGRLHSEAFF
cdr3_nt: TGTGCCAGCTCACCAGGGCGGCTACACAGTGAAGCTTTCTTT

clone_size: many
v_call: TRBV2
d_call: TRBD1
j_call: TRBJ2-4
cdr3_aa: CASSRGLMAKNIQYF
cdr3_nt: TGTGCCAGCAGTAGGGGGCTTATGGCCAAAAACATTCAGTACTTC

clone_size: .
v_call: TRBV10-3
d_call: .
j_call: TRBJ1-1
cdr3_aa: CAISESGYTEAFF
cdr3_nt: TGTGCCATCAGTGAGTCGGGCTATACTGAAGCTTTCTTT

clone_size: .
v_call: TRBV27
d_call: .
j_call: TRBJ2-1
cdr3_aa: CASSLSPNNEQFF
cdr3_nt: TGTGCCAGCAGTTTATCCCCTAACAATGAGCAGTTCTTC

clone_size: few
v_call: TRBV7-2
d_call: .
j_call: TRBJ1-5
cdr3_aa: CASSPWSLQPQHF
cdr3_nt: TGTGCCAGCAGCCCCTGGTCGCTTCAGCCCCAGCATTTT

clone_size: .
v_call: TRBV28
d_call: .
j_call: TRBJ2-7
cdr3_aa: CASSLFGTDTYEQYF
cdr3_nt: TGTGCCAGCAGTTTATTCGGGACGGATACCTACGAGCAGTACTTC

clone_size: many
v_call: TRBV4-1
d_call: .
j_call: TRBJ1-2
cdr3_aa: CASSPDRPYGYTF
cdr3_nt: TGCGCCAGCAGCCCTGACAGACCATATGGCTACACCTTC

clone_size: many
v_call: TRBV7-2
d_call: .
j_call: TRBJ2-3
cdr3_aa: CASSLENTDTQYF
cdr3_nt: TGTGCCAGCAGCTTGGAGAACACAGATACGCAGTATTTT

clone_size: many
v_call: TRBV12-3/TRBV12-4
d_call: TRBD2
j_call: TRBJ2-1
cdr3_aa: CASSYTSGKGNEQFF
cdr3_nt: TGTGCCAGCAGTTATACTAGCGGGAAGGGGAATGAGCAGTTCTTC

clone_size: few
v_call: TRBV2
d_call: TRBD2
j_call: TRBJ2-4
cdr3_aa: CASRRGLAGGTKNIQYF
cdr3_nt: TGTGCCAGCAGAAGGGGATTAGCGGGAGGGACCAAAAACATTCAGTACTTC

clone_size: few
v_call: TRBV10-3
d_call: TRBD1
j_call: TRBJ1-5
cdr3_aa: CATLENRGGDQPQHF
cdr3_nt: TGTGCCACCCTGGAGAACAGGGGCGGTGATCAGCCCCAGCATTTT

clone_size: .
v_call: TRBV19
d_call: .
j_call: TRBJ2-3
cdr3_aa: CASSITTDTQYF
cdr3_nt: TGTGCCAGTAGTATTACCACAGATACGCAGTATTTT

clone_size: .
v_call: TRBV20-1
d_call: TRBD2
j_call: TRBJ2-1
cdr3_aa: CSARDLGLAGGLSSYNEQFF
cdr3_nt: TGCAGTGCTAGAGATCTGGGACTAGCGGGAGGTCTCAGCTCCTACAATGAGCAGTTCTTC

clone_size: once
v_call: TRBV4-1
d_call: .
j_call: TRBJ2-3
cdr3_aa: CASSQGLLPTDTQYF
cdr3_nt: TGCGCCAGCAGCCAAGGACTATTACCCACAGATACGCAGTATTTT

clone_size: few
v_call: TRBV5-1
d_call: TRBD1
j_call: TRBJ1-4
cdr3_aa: CASSEGTGSNEKLFF
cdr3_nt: TGCGCCAGCAGCGAGGGGACAGGTTCTAATGAAAAACTGTTTTTT

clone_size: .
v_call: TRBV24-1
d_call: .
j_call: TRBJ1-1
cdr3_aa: CATSDPGSGAEAFF
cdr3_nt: TGTGCCACCAGTGACCCCGGGAGTGGGGCTGAAGCTTTCTTT

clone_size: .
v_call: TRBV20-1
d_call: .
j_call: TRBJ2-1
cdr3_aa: CSARHGDEQFF
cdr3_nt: TGCAGTGCTAGGCATGGAGATGAGCAGTTCTTC

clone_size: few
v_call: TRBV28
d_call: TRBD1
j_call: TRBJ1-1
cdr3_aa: CASSLRDRGLSEAFF
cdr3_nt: TGTGCCAGCAGTCTAAGGGACAGGGGGTTATCTGAAGCTTTCTTT

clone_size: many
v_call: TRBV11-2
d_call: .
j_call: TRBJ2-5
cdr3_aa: CASRLTGETQYF
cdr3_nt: TGTGCCAGCCGACTGACCGGAGAGACCCAGTACTTC

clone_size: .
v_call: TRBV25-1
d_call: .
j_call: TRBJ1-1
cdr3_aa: CASSDTANTEAFF
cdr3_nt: TGTGCCAGCAGTGATACAGCGAACACTGAAGCTTTCTTT